This T cell receptor (beta chain) was profiled in a study of radiotherapy plus CTLA-4 blockade in lung cancer. Study conclusions and caveats: The study found tumor-derived TCR clones expanded in blood after radiotherapy plus ipilimumab.

Of note for this clone: Its antigen is undetermined.

Losses at the gene ends were 4 bases for V and 0 bases for J; bases not matched to a gene: 6. The CDR3 has 16 amino acids. Germline CDR1 reads SGHAT; CDR2 reads FQNNGV. TCRdb's table, derived via immunoSEQ multiplex PCR, lists solely in-frame clones and lacks some. In the table there are about 73,000 clones, around nine tenths of which are singletons. The clonotype comes from a human donor with non-small cell lung cancer that progressed on radiotherapy plus ipilimumab. The chain couples TRBV11-2 to TRBJ2-1, with 7 positions matching TRBD2. This specimen was peripheral blood, taken from a patient treated with radiotherapy plus ipilimumab. CDR3 in DNA: TGTGCCAGCAGCTCGTCTAGCGGAGCCTCCTACAATGAGCAGTTCTTC. Translated: CASSSSSGASYNEQFF.